A single sample is the source of the 28 T cell receptor beta chains below, sequenced in a study of cytomegalovirus exposure and HLA in healthy donors. This PCR relied on a set of 60 Vbeta primers and 13 Jbeta primers. Generated by immunoSEQ multiplex PCR, the TCRdb table keeps only in-frame clones and is missing some. This repertoire includes some 70,000 clones. Specimen: PBMCs. These receptors were collected from a boy between 10 and 17 years old in good health and CMV-seronegative.

The rearrangement links TRBV6-5 to TRBJ1-5; D perhaps matches TRBD1 (5 bases). The CDR3 extends over 12 amino acids. Trimming left V 6 bases short and J 10 bases short, with 13 bases between. CDR1 and CDR2 from the germline V gene are MNHEY and SVGAGI. CDR3 coding DNA: TGTGCCAGCAGCGCGACCAGGGATCCCCAGCATTTT. This codes for CASSATRDPQHF.

The chain carries TRBV9 and TRBJ2-7; weak D call: TRBD2 (7 bases). The CDR3 runs 16 residues. The germline gives CDR1 SGDLS, CDR2 YYNGEE. V lost 1 base and J lost 3, with 17 bases in between. The CDR3 loop reads CASSVSVGASGYEQYF. DNA for the CDR3: TGTGCCAGCAGCGTATCCGTGGGGGCTAGCGGCTACGAGCAGTACTTC. The complete variable domain, with remaining parts taken from reference TRBV9 and TRBJ2-7, reads DSGVTQTPKHLITATGQRVTLRCSPRSGDLSVYWYQQSLDQGLQFLIQYYNGEERAKGNILERFSAQQFPDLHSELNLSSLELGDSALYFCASSVSVGASGYEQYFGPGTRLTVT.

This CDR3 reads CASSPLAVQGSVDTAYGYTF. The CDR3 bases are TGTGCCAGCTCACCATTGGCCGTACAGGGGTCGGTCGACACCGCCTATGGCTACACCTTC. J is TRBJ1-2 and V is TRBV18, with 7 bases fitting TRBD1. The V gene end was trimmed by 2 bases and the J gene end by 4 bases; junction bases not matched to a gene: 22. This CDR3 has 20 amino acids. Per the germline V gene, CDR1 is KGHSH and CDR2 is LQKENI.

The chain has TRBV7-2 and TRBJ1-2; 8 bases are a match to TRBD1. Losses at the gene ends were 1 base for V and 3 bases for J; bases not matched to a gene: 1. The germline gives CDR1 SGHTA, CDR2 FQGNSA. The CDR3 length is 14 residues. CDR3 sequence reads: CASSLDRGDYGYTF. Here the CDR3 DNA reads TGTGCCAGCAGCTTAGACAGGGGGGACTATGGCTACACCTTC.

The chain employs TRBV15 and TRBJ2-5, with D possibly being TRBD1 (6 bases). The better agreement between TRBJ2-7 and the DNA end casts doubt on the J call. The CDR3 is 13 amino acids. Germline V gene sequence: CDR1 LNHNV, CDR2 YYDKDF (reference sequence). The CDR3 DNA reads TGTGCCACCTCCAATGGACAGACCTACGAGCAGTACTTC. It is translated as CATSNGQTYEQYF.

The chain uses TRBV4-3 and TRBJ2-1, with 10 positions matching TRBD1. Germline V gives CDR1 LGHNA, CDR2 YSLEER. The CDR3 extends over 13 amino acids. The trim removed 4 bases at V and 10 bases at J, leaving 4 bases unmatched. CDR3 in amino acids: CASSRDRGLEQFF. CDR3 nucleotides: TGCGCCAGCAGCCGTGACAGGGGGCTAGAGCAGTTCTTC.

The chain uses TRBV6-5 and TRBJ2-7, with 7 bases aligning to TRBD2. V was clipped by 6 bases and J by 6 bases; unmatched bases: 11. The CDR3 is made up of 14 amino acids. The germline V gene encodes CDR1 MNHEY and CDR2 SVGAGI. The CDR3 loop is CASSPTSYAPEQYF. CDR3 DNA: TGTGCCAGCAGCCCGACTAGCTACGCTCCCGAGCAGTACTTC.

The J gene is TRBJ2-3, the V gene TRBV6-1; TRBD2 agrees at 11 bases. This CDR3 region has 15 residues. V lost 0 bases, J lost 6 bases, and 2 bases stayed unmatched. The V gene's germline CDR1 is MNHNS and CDR2 SASEGT. CDR3 DNA: TGTGCCAGCAGTGAAGCTAGCGGGAGGGCCGATACGCAGTATTTT. It is translated as CASSEASGRADTQYF.

The J gene is TRBJ2-1, the V gene TRBV6-5, with TRBD2 identical over 13 bases. V trimming: 0 bases; J trimming: 9 bases; junction bases outside the gene matches: 5. The CDR3 is 16 amino acids. Germline CDR1 MNHEY, CDR2 SVGAGI. The CDR3 nucleotides read TGTGCCAGCAGTTACTCGGGGGGACTAGCGGGACCTGAGCAGTTCTTC. Translation gives CASSYSGGLAGPEQFF.

The chain employs TRBV30 and TRBJ2-1, with 8 positions matching TRBD1. The length of the CDR3 is 14 residues. CDR1 and CDR2 (germline): GTSNPN, SVGIG (reference sequence). Trimming removed 7 bases from V and 7 bases from J; junction bases left unmatched: 12. The CDR3: CASTQRQGRNEQFF. CDR3 bases: TGTGCCTCCACTCAGAGACAGGGGAGGAATGAGCAGTTCTTC.

V gene TRBV18 combines with J gene TRBJ2-7; 8 bases fit TRBD2. The V segment lost 0 bases and the J segment 5 bases; nucleotides outside the gene matches: 9. The CDR3 totals 16 residues. Germline-derived CDR1 and CDR2 are KGHSH and LQKENI. The CDR3 sequence is CASSPPGAGVTDEQYF. CDR3 nucleotides: TGTGCCAGCTCACCACCAGGAGCGGGAGTAACAGACGAGCAGTACTTC.

Turning to this clone: Without the conserved terminal phenylalanine or tryptophan, this CDR3 likely stems from a read error. The V call is TRBV7-9, the J call TRBJ2-7; 8 nucleotides line up with TRBD1. CDR3 length: 14 amino acids. Germline lookup yields CDR1 SEHNR and CDR2 FQNEAQ (reference sequence). V was pared by 7 bases and J by 2 bases, with 7 bases of the junction left unmatched. The CDR3 spells CASISTGDPYEQYL. The CDR3 region has the DNA TGTGCCAGCATCTCGACAGGGGACCCCTACGAGCAGTACCTC.

This chain uses TRBV5-6 with TRBJ1-1, with D hard to call. The CDR3 is 13 amino acids. Germline CDR1 and CDR2: SGHDT and YYEEEE. Trimming took off 2 bases at V and 0 bases at J, with 5 bases between the two ends. The CDR3 region has the DNA TGTGCCAGCAGCTTCGACTTGAACACTGAAGCTTTCTTT. Translated: CASSFDLNTEAFF.

The chain is built from TRBV5-1 and TRBJ1-1, with D maybe TRBD1 (6 bases). The CDR3 covers 15 residues. Per the germline V gene, CDR1 is SGHRS and CDR2 is YFSETQ. Trimming cost V 1 base and J 0 bases, with 10 bases left between them. The CDR3 spells CASSLTDSMNTEAFF. For the CDR3, the DNA is TGCGCCAGCAGCTTGACGGACAGCATGAACACTGAAGCTTTCTTT.

This CDR3 reads CSVTRDRGSKTQYF. The CDR3 nucleotides read TGCAGCGTTACTCGGGACAGGGGCTCGAAGACCCAGTACTTC. J is TRBJ2-5 and V is TRBV29-1; TRBD1 matches at 10 bases. Germline CDR1 reads SQVTM; CDR2 reads ANQGSEA. The CDR3 runs to 14 residues. The J segment lost 6 bases and the V segment lost 5 bases, leaving 9 bases of the junction unmatched.

The chain couples TRBV30 to TRBJ1-4; D is perhaps TRBD1 (6 bases). The CDR3 extends over 12 amino acids. V was trimmed by 3 bases and J by 14 bases, leaving 16 bases between them. The germline V gene has CDR1 GTSNPN and CDR2 SVGIG (reference sequence). The CDR3 protein is CAWSTQGQTLFF. For the CDR3, the DNA is TGTGCCTGGAGCACTCAGGGGCAGACTCTGTTTTTT.

The chain recombines TRBV30 with TRBJ2-1; D perhaps matches TRBD1 (5 bases). CDR3 length: 13 residues. Germline V gives CDR1 GTSNPN, CDR2 SVGIG (reference sequence). Trimming removed 4 bases at V and 11 bases at J, with 18 bases between. This CDR3 reads CAWNRSPRTKQFF. CDR3 DNA sequence: TGTGCCTGGAATCGTTCCCCACGGACAAAGCAGTTCTTC. Drawing the rest from reference TRBV30 and TRBJ2-1, the complete variable domain is SQTIHQWPATLVQPVGSPLSLECTVEGTSNPNLYWYRQAAGRGLQLLFYSVGIGQISSEVPQNLSASRPQDRQFILSSKKLLLSDSGFYLCAWNRSPRTKQFFGPGTRLTVL.

The chain combines TRBV29-1 with TRBJ1-1, with D possibly being TRBD1 (5 bases). The ends were cut back, 6 bases at V and 6 bases at J, with 11 bases in the middle. Germline V gene sequence: CDR1 SQVTM, CDR2 ANQGSEA. The CDR3 sequence is 11 residues long. The CDR3, as DNA: TGCAGCGTCGCGGGGGGGTCTGAAGCTTTCTTT. Translating it yields CSVAGGSEAFF.

V and J are TRBV7-6 and TRBJ2-1; D may be TRBD1 (6 bases). This CDR3 is built from 16 residues. Germline lookup yields CDR1 SGHVS and CDR2 FNYEAQ. V was trimmed by 5 bases and J by 5 bases, leaving 19 bases between them. The chain's CDR3 is CASSPYPGHTDNEQFF. In nucleotides, the CDR3 is TGTGCCAGCAGCCCTTATCCGGGACACACAGACAATGAGCAGTTCTTC.

The chain is built from TRBV5-1 and TRBJ2-7; 10 bases line up with TRBD1. Unmatched junction bases numbered 8, after V lost 6 bases and J lost 5 bases. CDR1 and CDR2 (germline): SGHRS, YFSETQ. The CDR3 length is 14 residues. CDR3 nucleotide sequence: TGCGCCAGCACCCCGGGACAGGGGTCCCACGAGCAGTACTTC. It specifies CASTPGQGSHEQYF. The whole variable domain, filled in from reference TRBV5-1 and TRBJ2-7, reads KAGVTQTPRYLIKTRGQQVTLSCSPISGHRSVSWYQQTPGQGLQFLFEYFSETQRNKGNFPGRFSGRQFSNSRSEMNVSTLELGDSALYLCASTPGQGSHEQYFGPGTRLTVT.

The chain employs TRBV5-1 and TRBJ1-6, with 7 bases matching TRBD1. Germline values: CDR1 SGHRS, CDR2 YFSETQ. Unmatched junction bases numbered 10, after V lost 4 bases and J lost 9 bases. CDR3 length equals 15 residues. For the CDR3, the DNA is TGCGCCAGCAGCCACACTACAGGGGTAGGTTCACCCCTCCACTTT. Its translation is CASSHTTGVGSPLHF.

The chain combines TRBV6-5 with TRBJ1-2; a weak D match, TRBD1 (5 bases). V lost 5 bases to trimming and J lost 8 bases, with 15 bases between them. In germline, CDR1 is MNHEY, CDR2 SVGAGI. This CDR3 comprises 13 residues. CDR3 loop: CASSIGVLEGYTF. For the CDR3, the DNA is TGTGCCAGCAGTATAGGGGTTTTGGAGGGCTACACCTTC.

V and J are TRBV11-2 and TRBJ1-2, with D possibly matching TRBD1 (5 bases). Per germline, CDR1 SGHAT and CDR2 FQNNGV. The CDR3 extends over 14 amino acids. Trimming stripped 4 bases from V and 8 bases from J, with 17 bases between. The CDR3 coding sequence is TGTGCCAGCAGCTCCCCCCGGGGGAGGCGCGGCTACACCTTC. This encodes CASSSPRGRRGYTF.

CDR3 nucleotide sequence: TGTGCCAGCTCAACAACAGGGGAAGAGCAGTACTTC. Residues: CASSTTGEEQYF. The chain employs TRBV18 and TRBJ2-7, with 7 nucleotides matching TRBD1. Germline-derived CDR1 and CDR2 are KGHSH and LQKENI. V was pared by 5 bases and J by 7 bases, with 5 bases of the junction left unmatched. This CDR3 is 12 amino acids long.

This sequence joins TRBV29-1 and TRBJ2-5; tentatively, D is TRBD2 (6 bases). V was shortened by 6 bases and J by 5 bases, with 16 bases between the two germline ends. CDR1 and CDR2 (germline): SQVTM, ANQGSEA. The CDR3 is 13 amino acids. This CDR3 is CSVTARGGETQYF. CDR3 in DNA: TGCAGCGTGACCGCAAGAGGAGGGGAGACCCAGTACTTC.

The CDR3 sequence is CAWGGGVNEQFF. CDR3 nucleotide sequence: TGTGCCTGGGGCGGGGGGGTCAATGAGCAGTTCTTC. The chain employs TRBV30 and TRBJ2-1; 9 nucleotides match TRBD2. The germline V gene encodes CDR1 GTSNPN and CDR2 SVGIG (reference sequence). The CDR3 is 12 residues long. The trim removed 5 bases at V and 6 bases at J, leaving 2 bases unmatched.

The gene calls are TRBV11-1 and TRBJ1-2; D remains ambiguous. V lost 1 base, J lost 3 bases, and 9 bases lay in between. Germline V CDR1 and CDR2: SGHAT, FQDESV (reference sequence). This CDR3 is 14 amino acids long. The CDR3 loop is CASSLDRVHYGYTF. In nucleotides, the CDR3 is TGTGCCAGCAGCTTAGACCGGGTCCACTATGGCTACACCTTC.

The gene calls are TRBV5-5 and TRBJ1-1; tentative D call: TRBD1 (6 bases). The germline gives CDR1 SGHKS, CDR2 YYEKEE (reference sequence). V gave up 4 bases and J gave up 3 bases, with 10 bases separating them. This CDR3 has 13 residues. CDR3 sequence reads: CASSKTGDTEAFF. The CDR3 DNA follows: TGTGCCAGCAGCAAGACAGGAGACACTGAAGCTTTCTTT.